These 22 T cell receptor beta chains were all obtained from the same sample, sequenced in a study of T cell responses to AZD1222 COVID-19 vaccine. The data were produced by immunoSEQ multiplex PCR, yet TCRdb's version contains in-frame clones alone and is incomplete. The table lists roughly 130,000 clones, approximately 90% of them singletons. The sequenced sample was peripheral blood, obtained on day 0 of AZD1222 vaccination. The receptor source for this set is an adult in good health.

V is TRBV28 and J is TRBJ2-1; 9 bases agree with TRBD2. Germline-derived CDR1 and CDR2 are MDHEN and SYDVKM. This CDR3 region has 15 residues. The ends lost 1 base at V and 9 bases at J; junction bases unmatched: 7. The CDR3, as DNA: TGTGCCAGCAGTTTATTTGGTAGCGGGAGAAGTGAGCAGTTCTTC. Residues: CASSLFGSGRSEQFF.

This sequence joins TRBV3-1 (or the pseudogene TRBV3-2) and TRBJ1-1; 7 bases align to TRBD1. Trimming at V came to 3 bases and at J to 1 base, leaving 8 bases not matched to a gene. Germline V CDR1 and CDR2: LGHDT, YNNKEL (reference sequence). The CDR3 has 16 residues. Here the CDR3 DNA reads TGTGCCAGCAGCCACAGGTACAGGGGCAGGAACACTGAAGCTTTCTTT. Residues: CASSHRYRGRNTEAFF.

The chain recombines TRBV5-4 with TRBJ1-1, with 8 bases fitting TRBD1. Trimming removed 3 bases from V and 1 base from J; junction bases left unmatched: 5. The CDR3 sequence is 15 residues long. Germline CDR1 is SGHNT and CDR2 is YYREEE (reference sequence). In DNA, the CDR3 is TGTGCCAGCAGCTCGCGGACAGGGCAGAACACTGAAGCTTTCTTT. Protein: CASSSRTGQNTEAFF.

The chain employs TRBV18 and TRBJ1-4; D may be TRBD1 (6 bases). V lost 1 base and J 5 bases, leaving 11 bases between the germline ends. CDR3 length: 15 amino acids. Per germline, CDR1 KGHSH and CDR2 LQKENI. CDR3 nucleotide sequence: TGTGCCAGCTCACCACTGGCAGGGGAGAATGAAAAACTGTTTTTT. This encodes CASSPLAGENEKLFF.

The rearrangement links TRBV27 to TRBJ2-7; D ambiguous. In germline, CDR1 is MNHEY, CDR2 SMNVEV (reference sequence). V dropped 5 bases and J dropped 2 bases, with 7 bases sitting between them. The CDR3 has 12 residues. As DNA, the CDR3 is TGTGCCAGCAGTCCCGGAGCCTACGAGCAGTACTTC. Translation: CASSPGAYEQYF.

The chain recombines TRBV25-1 with TRBJ2-3; D is unresolved. Between the trimmed V and J ends, which lost 0 bases and 4 bases, there was a span of 17 bases. The germline V gene encodes CDR1 MGHDK and CDR2 SYGVNS. The CDR3 covers 17 residues. The CDR3 here is CASSEYGDEEWADTQYF. The CDR3 DNA reads TGTGCCAGCAGTGAATATGGGGATGAGGAATGGGCAGATACGCAGTATTTT.

This clone was counted a single time. The V gene is TRBV4-1, the J gene TRBJ2-1, with 7 positions matching TRBD2. V lost 2 bases and J lost 10; bases outside the gene matches: 17. CDR3 size: 17 residues. Germline values: CDR1 MGHRA, CDR2 YSYEKL. The CDR3 region is CASSQRGPTSVGEEQFF. DNA of the CDR3: TGCGCCAGCAGCCAAAGGGGTCCAACTAGCGTCGGCGAGGAGCAGTTCTTC.

V is TRBV4-1 and J is TRBJ1-4; D not resolved. The ends were cut back, 0 bases at V and 10 bases at J, with 15 bases in the middle. This CDR3 region has 15 residues. CDR1 and CDR2 from the germline V gene are MGHRA and YSYEKL. CDR3 DNA: TGCGCCAGCAGCCAAGATTTCGGGGTTAGCGGAAAACTGTTTTTT. Protein: CASSQDFGVSGKLFF.

V and J are TRBV13 and TRBJ1-3; D uncertain. With 5 bases removed from V and 0 bases from J, the gap between germline ends came to 8 bases. Germline loops: CDR1 PRHDT, CDR2 FYEKMQ (reference sequence). CDR3 length: 14 amino acids. The CDR3 reads CASSLGSSGNTIYF. The CDR3 nucleotides are TGTGCCAGCAGCCTGGGGAGCTCTGGAAACACCATATATTTT.

This clone is a singleton in its sample. This sequence joins TRBV29-1 and TRBJ2-5; 11 bases map to TRBD2. CDR1 and CDR2 (germline): SQVTM, ANQGSEA. V shed 5 bases, J shed 5 bases, and the junction held 10 bases outside the gene matches. The CDR3 loop spans 15 amino acids. DNA for the CDR3: TGCAGCGTTAAGAGGACTAGCGGGCTGGGGGAGACCCAGTACTTC. It encodes CSVKRTSGLGETQYF.

The CDR3 coding sequence is TGTGCCAGCAGCCCAGCCGGCGGCCACGAGCAGTACTTC. Its protein is CASSPAGGHEQYF. The chain carries TRBV7-3 and TRBJ2-7; no clear D gene. Trimming pared 5 bases from V and 5 bases from J, leaving 13 bases between. Looked up from germline, CDR1 is SGHTA and CDR2 is FQGTGA. The CDR3 totals 13 residues.

V is TRBV7-2 and J is TRBJ1-2, with TRBD1 identical over 11 bases. This CDR3 contains 15 residues. Germline V lookup: CDR1 SGHTA, CDR2 FQGNSA. V trimming: 5 bases; J trimming: 7 bases; junction bases outside the gene matches: 9. The CDR3 nucleotides are TGTGCCAGCAGCGACCAGACCGGGACAGGGGGTGGCTACACCTTC. Its protein product is CASSDQTGTGGGYTF.

The gene calls are TRBV24-1 and TRBJ2-3, with D hard to call. The germline V gene has CDR1 KGHDR and CDR2 SFDVKD. Between the trimmed V and J ends, which lost 4 bases and 6 bases, there was a span of 7 bases. The CDR3 is 12 residues long. For the CDR3, the DNA is TGTGCCACCAGTGACCAGAGGGATACGCAGTATTTT. Translation gives CATSDQRDTQYF.

V is TRBV12-3 or TRBV12-4 and J is TRBJ1-2; TRBD1 aligns across 9 bases. V shed 4 bases and J 10 bases; nucleotides not matched to a gene: 7. The CDR3 totals 13 residues. The CDR3 DNA follows: TGTGCCAGCAGTTGGTTGGGACAGGGCAACTACACCTTC. Translation: CASSWLGQGNYTF.

The chain combines TRBV11-1 with TRBJ1-1; no definite D call. Trimming took off 3 bases at V and 3 bases at J, with 14 bases between the two ends. CDR1 is SGHAT and CDR2 is FQDESV in the germline V gene (reference sequence). CDR3 size: 15 residues. The CDR3 sequence is CASSFSPFRDTEAFF. The CDR3 nucleotides read TGTGCCAGCAGCTTTTCCCCCTTTCGGGACACTGAAGCTTTCTTT.

This sequence joins TRBV6-6 and TRBJ1-3; 7 bases map to TRBD1. The CDR3 has 15 amino acids. CDR1 is MNHNY and CDR2 is SVGAGI in the germline V gene (reference sequence). Trimming removed 5 bases from V and 0 bases from J; junction bases left unmatched: 4. CDR3 DNA sequence: TGTGCCAGCAGTAGGGACAGAGTCTCTGGAAACACCATATATTTT. Translating it yields CASSRDRVSGNTIYF.

The CDR3 coding sequence is TGTGCCAGCAGTGAAAGAGGGGAAGGAGAGACCCAGTACTTC. Translation gives CASSERGEGETQYF. V and J are TRBV2 and TRBJ2-5, with D possibly being TRBD1 or TRBD2 (5 bases each). The CDR3 extends over 14 amino acids. The germline CDR1 and CDR2 sequences are SNHLY and FYNNEI. Trimming took 2 bases from V and 4 from J, leaving 11 bases between them.

A remark on this clone: At the DNA level, this CDR3 is encoded by other sequences in the same sample as well. V usage is TRBV7-3 and J usage is TRBJ2-3, with a tentative D call TRBD1 (6 bases). V was clipped by 5 bases and J by 2 bases, with 14 bases between them. Per germline, CDR1 SGHTA and CDR2 FQGTGA. This CDR3 has 15 amino acids. CDR3 amino acids: CASSLAGANTDTQYF. The CDR3 DNA sequence: TGTGCCAGCAGCCTTGCAGGGGCAAACACAGATACGCAGTATTTT.

CDR3 bases: TGCGCCAGCAGTGAGTCGACTATGGTCGGTGGCTACACCTTC. It codes for CASSESTMVGGYTF. The chain recombines TRBV10-2 with TRBJ1-2; the D is unclear. CDR3 length: 14 amino acids. V was clipped by 0 bases and J by 7 bases, with 12 bases between them. CDR1 is WSHSY and CDR2 is SAAADI in the germline V gene.

This rearrangement joins TRBV9 to TRBJ2-1, with 12 positions matching TRBD2. The germline gives CDR1 SGDLS, CDR2 YYNGEE. The CDR3 loop spans 16 amino acids. V shed 3 bases and J 6 bases; nucleotides not matched to a gene: 7. The CDR3 sequence: CASSGASGRAFNEQFF. The CDR3 DNA reads TGTGCCAGCAGCGGGGCTAGCGGGAGGGCCTTCAATGAGCAGTTCTTC.

The chain carries TRBV9 and TRBJ1-6; TRBD1 might be the D (5 bases). Looked up from germline, CDR1 is SGDLS and CDR2 is YYNGEE. The CDR3 is 14 amino acids. V was shortened by 3 bases and J by 7 bases, with 11 bases between the two germline ends. Here the CDR3 reads CASSAGTTNSPLHF. The CDR3 DNA is TGTGCCAGCAGCGCCGGGACCACCAATTCACCCCTCCACTTT.

V usage is TRBV11-2 and J usage is TRBJ2-7; TRBD2 aligns across 9 bases. Germline V gene data show CDR1 as SGHAT and CDR2 as FQNNGV. J gave up 2 bases and V 5 bases, and 10 bases lay outside the gene matches. The CDR3 length is 16 residues. The CDR3 nucleotides read TGTGCCAGCAGCCTAGCGGGGCCGCCAGTCCCCTACGAGCAGTACTTC. This encodes CASSLAGPPVPYEQYF.